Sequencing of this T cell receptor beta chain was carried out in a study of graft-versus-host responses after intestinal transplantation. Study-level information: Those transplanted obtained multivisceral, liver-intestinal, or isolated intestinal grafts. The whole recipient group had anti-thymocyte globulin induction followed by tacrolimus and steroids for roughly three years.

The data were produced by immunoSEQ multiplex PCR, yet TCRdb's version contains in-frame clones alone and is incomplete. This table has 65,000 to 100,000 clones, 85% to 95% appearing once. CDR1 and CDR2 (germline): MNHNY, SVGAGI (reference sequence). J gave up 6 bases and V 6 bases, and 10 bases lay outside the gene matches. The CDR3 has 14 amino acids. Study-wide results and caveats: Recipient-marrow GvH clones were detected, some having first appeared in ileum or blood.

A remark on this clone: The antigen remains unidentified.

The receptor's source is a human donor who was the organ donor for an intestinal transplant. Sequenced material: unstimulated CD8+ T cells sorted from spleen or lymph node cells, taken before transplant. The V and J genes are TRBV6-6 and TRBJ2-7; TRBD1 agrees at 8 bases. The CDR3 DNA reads TGTGCCAGCAGATCTCGGGACAGGCGGTGCGAGCAGTACTTC. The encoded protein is CASRSRDRRCEQYF.